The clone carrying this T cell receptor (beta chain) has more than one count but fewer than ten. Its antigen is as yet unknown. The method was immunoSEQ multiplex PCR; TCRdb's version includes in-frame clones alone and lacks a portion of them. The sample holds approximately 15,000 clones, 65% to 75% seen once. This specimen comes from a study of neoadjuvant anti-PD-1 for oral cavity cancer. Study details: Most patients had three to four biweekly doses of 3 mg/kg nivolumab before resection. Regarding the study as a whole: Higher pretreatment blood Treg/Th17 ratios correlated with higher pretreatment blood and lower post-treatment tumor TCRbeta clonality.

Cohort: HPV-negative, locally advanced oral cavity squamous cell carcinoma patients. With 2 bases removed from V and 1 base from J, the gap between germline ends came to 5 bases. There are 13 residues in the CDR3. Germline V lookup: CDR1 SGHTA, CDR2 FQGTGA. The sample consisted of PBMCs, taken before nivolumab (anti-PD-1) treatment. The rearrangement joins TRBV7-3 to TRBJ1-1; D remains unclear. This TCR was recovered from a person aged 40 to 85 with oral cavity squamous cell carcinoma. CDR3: CASSLWQNTEAFF. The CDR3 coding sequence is TGTGCCAGCAGCTTATGGCAGAACACTGAAGCTTTCTTT.